The next 3 T cell receptor beta chains were all read from a single sample in a study of T-cell memory formation after mild COVID-19. One entry per CDR3 protein results from TCRdb running MiXCR on the 5' RACE reads. The data contain roughly 62,000 distinct CDR3 sequences, about a tenth of them seen just once; the ten biggest clones take up about 1.1%. Input material: PBMCs or a T cell subset sorted from them (not recorded which). All receptors derive from a man younger than 30 who had mild COVID-19 (a few samples of this study predate the infection). Cell type and time point are not known.

The sample holds many counts of this clonotype. This chain links TRBV5-1 with TRBJ2-1; possible D gene TRBD2, 6 bases. This CDR3 spans 14 amino acids. V lost 0 bases, J lost 10 bases, and 14 bases lay in between. Per germline, CDR1 SGHRS and CDR2 YFSETQ. The CDR3 here is CASSLGFGDLEQFF. CDR3 DNA sequence: TGCGCCAGCAGCTTGGGTTTTGGGGACTTGGAGCAGTTCTTC.

The table lists this clonotype with many counts. The V and J genes are TRBV12-3 or TRBV12-4 and TRBJ2-7; 8 bases line up with TRBD1. V shed 6 bases and J 6 bases; nucleotides not matched to a gene: 7. This CDR3 is built from 13 residues. The CDR3 spells CASRPGQGGEQYF. The CDR3 coding sequence is TGTGCCAGCAGACCTGGACAGGGTGGCGAGCAGTACTTC.

This clonotype was detected once. The V call is TRBV4-2, the J call TRBJ2-1; 9 nucleotides agree with TRBD1. Germline V gene lookup returns CDR1 LGHNA and CDR2 YNFKEQ. The CDR3 has 16 residues. After removal of 3 bases from V and 2 bases from J, the junction contained 5 bases not matched to a gene. The CDR3, as DNA: TGTGCCAGCAGCCAGGGGGACAGGGCAGCCTACAATGAGCAGTTCTTC. Amino acid sequence: CASSQGDRAAYNEQFF.